One sample yielded the 2 T cell receptor beta chains listed below, sequenced in a study of shared clonotypes between healthy human individuals. Clones were read by immunoSEQ multiplex PCR, and TCRdb kept only the in-frame ones, dropping some. This table holds fewer than 650,000 clones, about 82% found once. The source material was PBMCs. The receptors were sampled from a woman between 40 and 50 years old in good health. Some clones in this sample may be carry-over from other donors' samples.

This chain joins TRBV5-4 and TRBJ2-7; 13 bases line up with TRBD2. Germline loops: CDR1 SGHNT, CDR2 YYREEE (reference sequence). This CDR3 region has 15 residues. J gave up 3 bases and V 4 bases, and 4 bases lay outside the gene matches. CDR3: CASSKGTSGNYEQYF. CDR3 in DNA: TGTGCCAGCAGCAAAGGGACTAGCGGGAACTACGAGCAGTACTTC.

The rearrangement links TRBV4-1 to TRBJ2-2, with 7 bases aligning to TRBD1. This CDR3 has 16 residues. The trim removed 1 base at V and 3 bases at J, leaving 5 bases unmatched. The germline gives CDR1 MGHRA, CDR2 YSYEKL. The CDR3 DNA sequence: TGCGCCAGCAGCCAAGTGTGGCAGGGGGACACCGGGGAGCTGTTTTTT. Amino acids: CASSQVWQGDTGELFF.